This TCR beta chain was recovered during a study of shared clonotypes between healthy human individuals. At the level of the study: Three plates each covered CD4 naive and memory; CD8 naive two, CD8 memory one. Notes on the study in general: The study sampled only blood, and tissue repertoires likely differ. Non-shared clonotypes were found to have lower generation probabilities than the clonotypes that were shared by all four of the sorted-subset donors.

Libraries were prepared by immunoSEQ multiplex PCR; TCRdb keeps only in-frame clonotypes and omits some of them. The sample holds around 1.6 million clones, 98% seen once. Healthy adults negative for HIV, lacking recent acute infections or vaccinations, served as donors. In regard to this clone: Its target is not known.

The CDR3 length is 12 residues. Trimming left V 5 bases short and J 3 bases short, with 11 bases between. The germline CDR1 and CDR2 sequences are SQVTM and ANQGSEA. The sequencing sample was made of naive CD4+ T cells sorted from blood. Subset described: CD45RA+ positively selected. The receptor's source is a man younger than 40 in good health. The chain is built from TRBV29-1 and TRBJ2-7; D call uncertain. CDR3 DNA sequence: TGCAGCGTTATCCTAGAGTACTACGAGCAGTACTTC. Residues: CSVILEYYEQYF.